The clone carrying this T cell receptor beta chain was recorded at least ten times. Its target is not known. The data are from a study of T and B cells in COVID-19 patients. Overall study context: Median age was approximately 34 years in the recovered cohort and around 67 years in the active-infection cohort. Of approximately 19 active-infection patients, over 9 were critically ill with mechanical ventilation or extracorporeal membrane oxygenation. Broader study findings: Patients with COVID-19 reportedly showed strongly skewed T cell receptor beta variable and joining gene usage.

TRB was amplified from about 250-500 ng of blood genomic DNA. BIOMED2 TRB-A/B primer pools were used in multiplex TRB PCR. TCRdb itself ran the multiplex PCR reads through MiXCR, one entry per CDR3 protein. The profile shows about 5,200 distinct CDR3 sequences, just under 20% of them singletons. In germline, CDR1 is MNHEY, CDR2 SVGAGI. The ends were cut back, 4 bases at V and 5 bases at J, with 21 bases in the middle. The CDR3 runs to 17 residues. The sample taken for sequencing was blood. The receptor was isolated from a human donor who had recovered from COVID-19. The V and J genes are TRBV6-5 and TRBJ2-4; D is tentatively TRBD1 or TRBD2 (5 bases each). In nucleotides, the CDR3 is TGTGCCAGCAGTTTGGGGACCCCGGGGTTCGGGGAAAACATTCAGTACTTC. This encodes CASSLGTPGFGENIQYF.